Listed below are T cell receptor beta chains from one sample, sequenced in a study of cytomegalovirus exposure and HLA in healthy donors. Produced via immunoSEQ multiplex PCR; TCRdb's table is partial and in-frame only. The sample has about 160,000 clones; roughly 84% are singletons. The sequenced material came from PBMCs. The receptors come from a man aged 18 to 30 in good health and CMV-seropositive. Both conserved end residues are part of each CDR3. The D gene is left open where the match is weak. The size entry is marked missing in some rows and otherwise reads once, few, many or a size class.

>TRBJ1-4|NA|TRBV4-2|NA
TGTGCCAGCAGCCACTCAGGTTCTAATGAAAAACTGTTTTTT
CASSHSGSNEKLFF
>TRBJ2-3|NA|TRBV5-4|NA
TGTGCCAGCAGCTACGGGACTAGCACAGATACGCAGTATTTT
CASSYGTSTDTQYF
>TRBJ2-5|NA|TRBV9|NA
TGTGCCAGCAGCCCAGGGGCCCTCCAAGAGACCCAGTACTTC
CASSPGALQETQYF
>TRBJ2-7|TRBD1|TRBV6-5|NA
TGTGCCAGCAGTTACCGGCCTGGACAGGGAATTTTCGAGCAGTACTTC
CASSYRPGQGIFEQYF
>TRBJ2-7|NA|TRBV5-1|NA
TGCGCCAGCAGCCTGGGCCCCGGTTACGAGCAGTACTTC
CASSLGPGYEQYF
>TRBJ1-2|NA|TRBV5-8|NA
TGTGCCAGCAGCTTCCCCTTTCTGCAGGATAACTATGGCTACACCTTC
CASSFPFLQDNYGYTF
>TRBJ2-7|NA|TRBV6-6|once
TGTGCCAGCGCAAGTAGTGGGCCCGAGCAGTACTTC
CASASSGPEQYF
>TRBJ2-2|TRBD1|TRBV11-3|NA
TGTGCCAGCAGCTTGGACAGGGGGCGCGGGGAGCTGTTTTTT
CASSLDRGRGELFF
>TRBJ1-1|NA|TRBV9|NA
TGTGCCAGCAGCGTCATCCCAGGGCCGGATACTGAAGCTTTCTTT
CASSVIPGPDTEAFF
>TRBJ2-5|TRBD2|TRBV6-5|few
TGTGCCAGCAGTTACGGGGTAGCGGGTAGGTCGGAGACCCAGTACTTC
CASSYGVAGRSETQYF
>TRBJ1-1|TRBD1|TRBV4-1|NA
TGCGCCAGCAGCCAAGATCCATCCAGGGACAGGAACACTGAAGCTTTCTTT
CASSQDPSRDRNTEAFF
>TRBJ2-2|TRBD2|TRBV29-1|NA
TGCAGCGGGGGGGGCGGGGGGCGGAACACCGGGGAGCTGTTTTTT
CSGGGGGRNTGELFF
>TRBJ2-3|TRBD2|TRBV7-3|few
TGTGCCAGCAGCTTAGCGGGGGGATACACAGATACGCAGTATTTT
CASSLAGGYTDTQYF
>TRBJ2-5|TRBD1|TRBV7-2|NA
TGTGCCAGCAGCCACGGGGACAGGATCTACCAAGAGACCCAGTACTTC
CASSHGDRIYQETQYF
>TRBJ2-7|TRBD1|TRBV15|NA
TGTGCCACCAGCAATTCCCAGGGGGTGTTGGTAGAGCAGTACTTC
CATSNSQGVLVEQYF
>TRBJ1-2|NA|TRBV30|NA
TGTGCCTGGAGTTCGCGGGACTATGGCTACACCTTC
CAWSSRDYGYTF
>TRBJ1-2|NA|TRBV6-5|NA
TGTGCCAGCAGTTACGGTCCAAGCGGGTACTATGGCTACACCTTC
CASSYGPSGYYGYTF
>TRBJ2-1|TRBD2|TRBV19|NA
TGTGCCAGTAGCTTACTAGCGGTCTCCTACAATGAGCAGTTCTTC
CASSLLAVSYNEQFF